One and the same sample provided the 25 T cell receptor beta chains below, sequenced in a study of shared T cell receptors in the human thymus (dated by TCRdb to the early 2020s). Libraries were constructed by the immunoSEQ multiplex PCR assay. The table comes from immuneACCESS by way of TCRdb, which keeps in-frame sequences with V and J called. Part of the clones is missing from these tables; in studies checked, under half for an unresolved V gene and the rest for unknown reasons. Within this sample are some 760,000 clones, with around 85% of them counted one time only. Jointly, the top ten make up under 0.012% of the sample. The same specimen was also included in a second study, on human thymus T cells.

The sample comprised thymocytes. These receptors all come from a girl less than two years old with a congenital heart defect. Donor details come from another sample of the same person, matched by shared clones.

The V gene is TRBV5-1, the J gene TRBJ2-4, with D possibly TRBD2 on 5 matching bases. This CDR3 is built from 17 residues. Trimming stripped 0 bases from V and 1 base from J, with 14 bases between. Germline-derived CDR1 and CDR2 are SGHRS and YFSETQ. DNA for the CDR3: TGCGCCAGCAGCTTGGCCGGCTCGGGGAATGCCAAAAACATTCAGTACTTC. Translation gives CASSLAGSGNAKNIQYF.

This rearrangement joins TRBV5-1 to TRBJ1-1; TRBD1 is a possible D gene (6 bases). V was clipped by 3 bases and J by 4 bases, with 19 bases between them. Germline V lookup: CDR1 SGHRS, CDR2 YFSETQ. The CDR3 is 16 residues long. For the CDR3, the DNA is TGCGCCAGCAGCTCGGCCCCCGGGACACTTTCCACTGAAGCTTTCTTT. This sequence encodes CASSSAPGTLSTEAFF.

This chain joins TRBV4-1 and TRBJ2-5, with 13 bases matching TRBD2. This CDR3 region has 20 residues. The germline V gene has CDR1 MGHRA and CDR2 YSYEKL. Unmatched junction bases numbered 22, after V lost 2 bases and J lost 10 bases. The CDR3 protein is CASSQRLLAGGPRPCRGQYF. The DNA of the CDR3 is TGCGCCAGCAGCCAAAGGTTACTAGCGGGGGGGCCCCGCCCATGTAGGGGCCAGTACTTC.

The chain employs TRBV5-1 and TRBJ1-1; no clear D gene. V was clipped by 3 bases and J by 4 bases, with 10 bases between them. The CDR3 has 13 amino acids. Germline loops: CDR1 SGHRS, CDR2 YFSETQ. Written as DNA, the CDR3 is TGCGCCAGCAGCTCTAATGGTCCCACTGAAGCTTTCTTT. This encodes CASSSNGPTEAFF. Looking up the rest from reference TRBV5-1 and TRBJ1-1 gives the full variable domain: KAGVTQTPRYLIKTRGQQVTLSCSPISGHRSVSWYQQTPGQGLQFLFEYFSETQRNKGNFPGRFSGRQFSNSRSEMNVSTLELGDSALYLCASSSNGPTEAFFGQGTRLTVV.

Note on this clone: This specimen includes other DNA sequences encoding the same CDR3. The gene calls are TRBV25-1 and TRBJ1-6, with a tentative D call TRBD1 (5 bases). Germline loops: CDR1 MGHDK, CDR2 SYGVNS. This CDR3 has 17 residues. V dropped 1 base and J dropped 8 bases, with 18 bases sitting between them. The CDR3 sequence is CASSESIGHPPDSPLHF. CDR3 sequence (DNA): TGTGCCAGCAGTGAATCGATTGGACACCCACCGGATTCACCCCTCCACTTT.

CDR3 amino acids: CASSPKPSYEQYF. The CDR3, as DNA: TGTGCCAGCAGCCCCAAGCCGTCCTACGAGCAGTACTTC. The chain employs TRBV6-5 and TRBJ2-7; D remains unclear. The V gene's germline CDR1 is MNHEY and CDR2 SVGAGI. CDR3 size: 13 residues. V shed 6 bases and J shed 1 base, with 10 bases lying between them.

This clone was detected once. The V and J genes are TRBV9 and TRBJ1-2; tentative D call: TRBD1 (5 bases). Trimming removed 3 bases at V and 4 bases at J, with 10 bases between. The CDR3 runs 13 residues. Germline lookup yields CDR1 SGDLS and CDR2 YYNGEE. CDR3 coding DNA: TGTGCCAGCAGCGCACAGGATGGCTATGGCTACACCTTC. It codes for CASSAQDGYGYTF.

The rearrangement links TRBV9 to TRBJ1-4, with D maybe TRBD1 (5 bases). The length of the CDR3 is 16 residues. Germline assignment: CDR1 SGDLS and CDR2 YYNGEE. V lost 0 bases and J lost 6, with 15 bases in between. CDR3 coding DNA: TGTGCCAGCAGCGTAGCAGGGCCAGAACCGGATGAAAAACTGTTTTTT. This encodes CASSVAGPEPDEKLFF.

This chain joins TRBV5-1 and TRBJ1-1, with D perhaps matching TRBD1 (6 bases). This CDR3 is 20 amino acids long. Looked up from germline, CDR1 is SGHRS and CDR2 is YFSETQ. Trimming took 0 bases from V and 4 from J, leaving 28 bases between them. DNA for the CDR3: TGCGCCAGCAGCTTGGTCCCTGGGTGGTGCCCGGGGGAGGGGGTCACTGAAGCTTTCTTT. It specifies CASSLVPGWCPGEGVTEAFF.

This chain connects TRBV5-5 to TRBJ2-7; maybe TRBD1 (5 bases). V was trimmed by 1 base and J by 3 bases, leaving 14 bases between them. Germline CDR1 SGHKS, CDR2 YYEKEE (reference sequence). The length of the CDR3 is 15 residues. CDR3 in amino acids: CASSLSLDSLYEQYF. DNA for the CDR3: TGTGCCAGCAGCTTGAGCCTTGACAGCCTCTACGAGCAGTACTTC.

This clone appeared once. This chain uses TRBV27 with TRBJ1-2, with D possibly matching TRBD1 (5 bases). With 6 bases removed from V and 8 bases from J, the gap between germline ends came to 16 bases. The V gene's germline CDR1 is MNHEY and CDR2 SMNVEV (reference sequence). This CDR3 region has 13 residues. CDR3 in DNA: TGTGCCAGCAGCCGAGACAGATCGAACGGCTACACCTTC. Its protein is CASSRDRSNGYTF.

The genes are TRBV5-1 and TRBJ1-3; 8 bases match TRBD1. The V and J ends lost 4 bases and 4 bases, in that order; junction bases with no gene match: 10. Germline V lookup: CDR1 SGHRS, CDR2 YFSETQ. The CDR3 totals 16 residues. CDR3 loop: CASSQGDRIIGNTIYF. The CDR3 DNA is TGCGCCAGCAGCCAAGGGGACAGGATAATCGGAAACACCATATATTTT.

The CDR3 is CASSFLPDRGGYTF. The CDR3, as DNA: TGTGCCAGCAGTTTTTTGCCGGACAGGGGCGGCTACACCTTC. J is TRBJ1-2 and V is TRBV28, with 9 bases lining up with TRBD1. The germline gives CDR1 MDHEN, CDR2 SYDVKM. The CDR3 runs 14 residues. V shed 3 bases, J shed 8 bases, and the junction held 7 bases outside the gene matches.

V and J are TRBV5-1 and TRBJ1-1, with a weak D call TRBD1 (6 bases). V gave up 5 bases and J gave up 3 bases, with 26 bases separating them. Per germline, CDR1 SGHRS and CDR2 YFSETQ. The length of the CDR3 is 18 residues. CDR3 protein: CASRAQGGPRRLDTEAFF. The CDR3 DNA follows: TGCGCCAGCAGGGCGCAAGGGGGTCCCCGAAGGCTGGACACTGAAGCTTTCTTT.

The chain links TRBV28 to TRBJ1-2; TRBD1 matches at 8 bases. The CDR3 sequence is 14 residues long. Germline V gene sequence: CDR1 MDHEN, CDR2 SYDVKM. The trim removed 3 bases at V and 8 bases at J, leaving 8 bases unmatched. In DNA form, the CDR3 reads TGTGCCAGCAGTTTGTGGACAGGGCTCGGGGGCTACACCTTC. Protein: CASSLWTGLGGYTF.

Points on this clone: Other nucleotide sequences in the sample specify the same CDR3. The V call is TRBV6-5, the J call TRBJ2-2, with D tentatively TRBD2 (6 bases). The CDR3 length is 15 residues. V dropped 5 bases and J dropped 2 bases, with 12 bases sitting between them. The germline gives CDR1 MNHEY, CDR2 SVGAGI. The CDR3 nucleotides read TGTGCCAGCAGTCTCCGGGACTCCAACACCGGGGAGCTGTTTTTT. It translates to CASSLRDSNTGELFF.

This CDR3 is CASSGSRVVSETEAFF. CDR3 nucleotides: TGTGCCAGCAGCGGCTCTCGGGTGGTCTCGGAGACTGAAGCTTTCTTT. The chain carries TRBV28 and TRBJ1-1, with D uncertain. V lost 6 bases and J lost 5, with 22 bases in between. The CDR3 contains 16 residues. Germline loops: CDR1 MDHEN, CDR2 SYDVKM. Variable domain in full (rest from reference TRBV28 and TRBJ1-1): DVKVTQSSRYLVKRTGEKVFLECVQDMDHENMFWYRQDPGLGLRLIYFSYDVKMKEKGDIPEGYSVSREKKERFSLILESASTNQTSMYLCASSGSRVVSETEAFFGQGTRLTVV.

The rearrangement joins TRBV7-3 to TRBJ2-5; D is perhaps TRBD1 (5 bases). Germline values: CDR1 SGHTA, CDR2 FQGTGA. The CDR3 extends over 15 amino acids. V lost 0 bases and J lost 4, with 12 bases in between. CDR3 coding DNA: TGTGCCAGCAGCTTAACGCCCAGGGCCGGAGAGACCCAGTACTTC. Protein: CASSLTPRAGETQYF.

This chain joins TRBV9 and TRBJ1-6, with D hard to call. Trimming took 0 bases from V and 8 from J, leaving 12 bases between them. This CDR3 has 15 residues. The germline CDR1 and CDR2 sequences are SGDLS and YYNGEE. The CDR3 sequence is CASSVAGRWDSPLHF. Here the CDR3 DNA reads TGTGCCAGCAGCGTAGCCGGGAGGTGGGATTCACCCCTCCACTTT.

The V and J genes are TRBV10-3 and TRBJ1-3, with 12 bases aligning to TRBD1. Germline CDR1 ENHRY, CDR2 SYGVKD. V lost 3 bases to trimming and J lost 3 bases; unmatched junction nucleotides: 18. This CDR3 spans 21 amino acids. The CDR3 nucleotides read TGTGCCATCAGTGATAAGCCGGGACAGGGGGCCGCCCCAACCTTTGGAAACACCATATATTTT. It yields the protein CAISDKPGQGAAPTFGNTIYF.

This clone was observed a single time. The chain recombines TRBV2 with TRBJ1-2; 7 bases match TRBD1. V was pared by 7 bases and J by 4 bases, with 15 bases of the junction left unmatched. Germline lookup yields CDR1 SNHLY and CDR2 FYNNEI. The CDR3 is made up of 16 amino acids. CDR3 protein: CASNPRGQANLYGYTF. The CDR3 coding sequence is TGTGCCAGCAACCCTAGGGGGCAGGCAAACCTCTATGGCTACACCTTC.

This clone was seen more than once but under ten times. The chain employs TRBV5-1 and TRBJ2-3, with 16 bases that match TRBD2. V was clipped by 4 bases and J by 4 bases; unmatched bases: 9. The CDR3 runs 18 residues. CDR1 SGHRS and CDR2 YFSETQ come from the germline V gene. CDR3: CASSPRGGLAGGPDTQYF. The CDR3 region has the DNA TGCGCCAGCAGCCCACGAGGGGGACTAGCGGGGGGGCCAGATACGCAGTATTTT.

This CDR3 reads CASSYQGSYEQYF. In DNA, the CDR3 is TGTGCCAGCAGTTACCAGGGCTCCTACGAGCAGTACTTC. This chain connects TRBV6-5 to TRBJ2-7; D possibly corresponds to TRBD1 (5 bases). Trimming removed 2 bases from V and 0 bases from J, with 5 bases in between. In germline, CDR1 is MNHEY, CDR2 SVGAGI. CDR3 length: 13 residues.

The rearrangement joins TRBV7-9 to TRBJ1-2; unclear D gene. With 6 bases removed from V and 4 bases from J, the gap between germline ends came to 15 bases. CDR3 size: 14 residues. The germline V gene encodes CDR1 SEHNR and CDR2 FQNEAQ (reference sequence). CDR3: CASRADWPLYGYTF. The CDR3 DNA follows: TGTGCCAGCAGGGCTGACTGGCCCCTCTATGGCTACACCTTC.

This chain links TRBV7-2 with TRBJ1-1; 7 bases fit TRBD1. The CDR3 is made up of 18 amino acids. V lost 5 bases, J lost 0 bases, and 15 bases stayed unmatched. Per germline, CDR1 SGHTA and CDR2 FQGNSA. The CDR3 loop is CASSETTTGLRMNTEAFF. The CDR3 DNA follows: TGTGCCAGCAGCGAAACGACGACAGGGCTTCGAATGAACACTGAAGCTTTCTTT. The variable domain in full, completed from reference TRBV7-2 and TRBJ1-1, reads GAGVSQSPSNKVTEKGKDVELRCDPISGHTALYWYRQSLGQGLEFLIYFQGNSAPDKSGLPSDRFSAERTGGSVSTLTIQRTQQEDSAVYLCASSETTTGLRMNTEAFFGQGTRLTVV.